The present T cell receptor beta chain was sequenced within a study of post-analysis software for immune sequencing data. Study-level findings and limits: Patients showed TRBV5-6, TRBV5-1 and TRBV20-1 among roughly 5 TRBV segments more frequent than in controls.

cDNA libraries for TCR beta contained unique molecular identifiers. TCRdb re-analysed the PCR reads in MiXCR, keeping a single row per CDR3 protein. Among about 770,000 distinct CDR3 sequences listed, around 42% were seen once. For this clonotype: Its antigen is unknown.

Trimming shortened V by 6 bases and J by 0 bases, and 19 bases separated the two germline ends. This CDR3 region has 17 residues. CDR1 is KGHSH, CDR2 LQKENI, per germline. The V call is TRBV18, the J call TRBJ2-3; D may be TRBD2 (6 bases). The clonotype originates from a girl aged 10 to 17 with multiple sclerosis. Sequences were obtained from blood. In nucleotides, the CDR3 is TGTGCCAGCTCTCCTATGGGTAGCGGTCCGAGCACAGATACGCAGTATTTT. This gives the protein CASSPMGSGPSTDTQYF. Combining the CDR3 with reference TRBV18 and TRBJ2-3 gives the whole variable domain NAGVMQNPRHLVRRRGQEARLRCSPMKGHSHVYWYRQLPEEGLKFMVYLQKENIIDESGMPKERFSAEFPKEGPSILRIQQVVRGDSAAYFCASSPMGSGPSTDTQYFGPGTRLTVL.